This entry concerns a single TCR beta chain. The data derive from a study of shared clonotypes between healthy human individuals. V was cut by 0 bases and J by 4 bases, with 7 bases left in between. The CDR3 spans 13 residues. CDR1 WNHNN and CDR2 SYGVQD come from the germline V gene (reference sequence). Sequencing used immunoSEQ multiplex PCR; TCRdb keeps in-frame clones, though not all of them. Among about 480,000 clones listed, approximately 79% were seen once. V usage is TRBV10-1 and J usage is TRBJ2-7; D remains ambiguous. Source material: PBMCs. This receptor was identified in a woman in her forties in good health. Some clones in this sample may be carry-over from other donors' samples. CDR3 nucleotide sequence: TGCGCCAGCAGTGAGTCAGGCATATACGAGCAGTACTTC. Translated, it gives CASSESGIYEQYF.